The 7 T cell receptor beta chains listed next were all sequenced from one sample in a study of T-cell memory formation after mild COVID-19. TCRdb reanalysed the 5' RACE reads using MiXCR and keeps one entry per CDR3 protein. This table holds around 260,000 distinct CDR3 sequences, about 16% found once. The specimen was PBMCs or a T cell subset sorted from them (not recorded which). The receptor set was obtained from a man in his late teens or twenties who had mild COVID-19 (a few samples of this study predate the infection). Cell type and time point are not known.

This clonotype was seen just once. V usage is TRBV28 and J usage is TRBJ1-1, with 7 bases matching TRBD1. The V gene's germline CDR1 is MDHEN and CDR2 SYDVKM. This CDR3 region has 13 residues. Trimming removed 6 bases from V and 7 bases from J; junction bases left unmatched: 8. The CDR3 sequence: CASRLGTANEAFF. CDR3 coding DNA: TGTGCCAGCAGATTAGGGACAGCTAATGAAGCTTTCTTT.

The genes are TRBV12-3 or TRBV12-4 and TRBJ1-2; possible D gene TRBD1, 6 bases. The germline V and J ends were trimmed by 3 bases and 1 base, with 9 bases remaining between them. The CDR3 sequence is 14 residues long. As DNA, the CDR3 is TGTGCCAGCAGTTTTGGGGGGCTTAACTATGGCTACACCTTC. Amino acids: CASSFGGLNYGYTF.

This clonotype came up a few times. V usage is TRBV7-9 and J usage is TRBJ1-4; perhaps TRBD1 as D (6 bases). V shed 5 bases and J shed 6 bases, with 13 bases lying between them. Germline loops: CDR1 SEHNR, CDR2 FQNEAQ (reference sequence). The CDR3 length is 14 residues. CDR3 sequence: CASSRDITDEKLFF. The CDR3 nucleotides read TGTGCCAGCAGCCGGGACATAACAGATGAAAAACTGTTTTTT. The variable domain in full, with the rest retrieved from reference TRBV7-9 and TRBJ1-4, is DTGVSQNPRHKITKRGQNVTFRCDPISEHNRLYWYRQTLGQGPEFLTYFQNEAQLEKSRLLSDRFSAERPKGSFSTLEIQRTEQGDSAMYLCASSRDITDEKLFFGSGTQLSVL.

The chain joins TRBV28 to TRBJ1-1, with 7 bases fitting TRBD1. Trimming at V came to 2 bases and at J to 9 bases, leaving 18 bases not matched to a gene. Germline CDR1 is MDHEN and CDR2 is SYDVKM. CDR3 length: 17 residues. The CDR3 loop is CASSLDRVIGPSEKAFF. In DNA form, the CDR3 reads TGTGCCAGCAGTTTAGACAGGGTTATCGGACCATCTGAAAAAGCTTTCTTT. Supplemented by reference TRBV28 and TRBJ1-1, the full variable domain reads DVKVTQSSRYLVKRTGEKVFLECVQDMDHENMFWYRQDPGLGLRLIYFSYDVKMKEKGDIPEGYSVSREKKERFSLILESASTNQTSMYLCASSLDRVIGPSEKAFFGQGTRLTVV.

In this sample, this clonotype turned up a few times. V gene TRBV6-5 combines with J gene TRBJ1-2; D may be TRBD1 (6 bases). The V gene's germline CDR1 is MNHEY and CDR2 SVGAGI. V dropped 6 bases and J dropped 2 bases, with 13 bases sitting between them. The CDR3 consists of 14 residues. CDR3 DNA: TGTGCCAGCAGCACAGAACAGGGAAACTATGGCTACACCTTC. This gives the protein CASSTEQGNYGYTF.

This chain joins TRBV7-9 and TRBJ1-5, with D maybe TRBD1 (6 bases). There are 14 residues in the CDR3. Germline V lookup: CDR1 SEHNR, CDR2 FQNEAQ (reference sequence). Trimming pared 3 bases from V and 3 bases from J, leaving 9 bases between. CDR3 residues: CASSFSGANQPQHF. The CDR3, as DNA: TGTGCCAGCAGCTTTTCAGGGGCCAATCAGCCCCAGCATTTT.

This chain uses TRBV20-1 with TRBJ1-5; tentative D call: TRBD1 (5 bases). Germline CDR1 is DFQATT and CDR2 is SNEGSKA (reference sequence). The CDR3 has 14 residues. V dropped 7 bases and J dropped 6 bases, with 19 bases sitting between them. The CDR3 coding sequence is TGCAGTGGGCAGGTGGGGCAGCTCCGTCAGCCCCAGCATTTT. Protein sequence: CSGQVGQLRQPQHF.